This T cell receptor beta chain stems from a study of T-cell reconstitution after alpha-beta-depleted transplantation in children (TCRdb year 2016). About the full investigation: Using TCR repertoire profiling, the study quantitatively followed how T-cell immune reconstitution unfolded in children after TCRalphabeta/CD19-depleted allogeneic hematopoietic cell transplantation. Overall results and qualifications from the work: In some patients, high TCRbeta diversity at day 60 was attributed to recipient T cells and intrathymic progenitors that had survived conditioning. Over subsequent months, a decline in hyperexpanded clone frequencies was noted, and after one year, T-cell counts and TCRbeta diversity were mostly ascribed to newly produced T cells. Apparently early alphabetaT-cell count recovery about two months after transplant reportedly relied on only several hundred rapidly expanded clones derived from non-depleted graft cells.

Sample treatment or condition, as interpreted from the label and publication: allogeneic hematopoietic cell transplantation with graft depleted of TCRalphabeta T cells and CD19 B cells. The transplant recipients were children given TCRalphabeta/CD19-depleted allogeneic hematopoietic cell grafts. The protocol used for the library was PCR. These reads were obtained on an Illumina HiSeq 2500. To normalize quantification of the TCRbeta repertoire, the TCR libraries were built with molecular barcoding that relied on unique molecular identifiers. The public sequencing data were trimmed at Q25 with fastp and processed into clonotypes with MiXCR by TCRdb, which kept only in-frame beta chains. One record per CDR3 amino acid sequence lists the most common genes and DNA. This sample holds roughly 670,000 distinct CDR3 sequences; about an eighth were observed only once. The ten largest clones represent roughly 0.84% of the sample.

Trimming takes 5 bases off V and 2 bases off J; junction bases not matched to a gene: 6. Including the terminal cysteine and phenylalanine, the CDR3 comprises 16 residues. Only CDR3 DNA remains: 48 bases, in frame from the first base. This clonotype turned up a few times. Its antigen specificity is not known. The input lacks base qualities; no much larger clone sits a single base away. This TCR came from a girl aged 2 to 9 with congenital amegakaryocytic thrombocytopenia, due to receive a stem cell transplant. Here the sequenced sample was PBMCs, taken before TCRalphabeta/CD19-depleted stem cell transplant. The rearranged segments are TRBV12-3 or TRBV12-4 and TRBJ2-7; TRBD2 matches 13 bases in the middle. This receptor carries the CDR3 CASSPLGLAGTYEQYF. The nucleotide sequence is TGTGCCAGCAGTCCTTTGGGACTAGCGGGGACCTACGAGCAGTACTTC.